This note documents a single T cell receptor (beta chain) sequence. Antigen: not known. Deletions cut 5 bases from V and 7 bases from J, with 14 bases between. This CDR3 has 13 amino acids. Germline lookup yields CDR1 SNHLY and CDR2 FYNNEI. The data originate from a study of cytomegalovirus exposure and HLA in healthy donors. Separation from the roughly 670-subject first cohort characterized the roughly 130-subject validation cohort, to which the donors belonged. The assay was immunoSEQ multiplex PCR, and TCRdb's table has in-frame clones only and misses some. Here the sample spans 100,000 to 150,000 clones, 85% to 90% being singletons. Study observations and caveats: Reports described diagnosis of cytomegalovirus status by the classifier as highly specific and sensitive. Cytomegalovirus-associated TCR beta chains were listed, numbering 150 to 200.

This receptor was taken from a woman between 18 and 30 years old in good health and CMV-seronegative. The J gene is TRBJ1-1, the V gene TRBV2; no firm D call. The sample comprised PBMCs. CDR3 sequence: CASSTNYGDEAFF. In DNA form, the CDR3 reads TGTGCCAGCAGTACCAACTACGGGGATGAAGCTTTCTTT.